Following are 22 T cell receptor beta chains from one sample sequenced in a study of long-term antiretroviral therapy in people with HIV. This was the immunoSEQ v3.0 assay at survey level. Sequenced by immunoSEQ multiplex PCR; TCRdb stores in-frame clones only, minus some. The sample holds roughly 35,000 clones, 85% seen once. This material consisted of unsorted PBMCs, taken about 3.4 years after starting antiretroviral therapy. All receptors come from a man younger than 35 with HIV.

V and J are TRBV5-1 and TRBJ1-4; D possibly corresponds to TRBD1 (5 bases). Per germline, CDR1 SGHRS and CDR2 YFSETQ. V gave up 4 bases and J gave up 8 bases, with 12 bases separating them. This CDR3 region has 13 residues. The CDR3: CASSPAGNEKLFF. The CDR3 DNA is TGCGCCAGCAGCCCTGCAGGGAACGAAAAACTGTTTTTT.

The rearrangement links TRBV7-9 to TRBJ2-2; either TRBD1 or TRBD2 may fit D (6 bases each). Germline CDR1 SEHNR, CDR2 FQNEAQ (reference sequence). Trimming stripped 5 bases from V and 6 bases from J, with 19 bases between. CDR3 length equals 16 residues. The CDR3: CASSPPTGGRPGELFF. The CDR3 DNA reads as TGTGCCAGCAGCCCGCCTACTGGGGGGCGTCCCGGGGAGCTGTTTTTT.

This clone was recorded a few times. J is TRBJ1-2 and V is TRBV5-4, with TRBD1 identical over 8 bases. CDR3 length equals 14 residues. Germline CDR1 and CDR2: SGHNT and YYREEE (reference sequence). The J segment lost 4 bases and the V segment lost 5 bases, leaving 7 bases of the junction unmatched. The CDR3 nucleotides are TGTGCCAGCAGACAGGACAGGGCACGCTATGGCTACACCTTC. It encodes CASRQDRARYGYTF.

This rearrangement joins TRBV5-1 to TRBJ2-7; 7 nucleotides match TRBD1. V lost 3 bases and J lost 2; bases outside the gene matches: 5. This CDR3 has 14 residues. The germline V gene encodes CDR1 SGHRS and CDR2 YFSETQ. DNA of the CDR3: TGCGCCAGCAGCTCCCCCGGGACAGCCTACGAGCAGTACTTC. It translates to CASSSPGTAYEQYF.

The V gene is TRBV19, the J gene TRBJ1-5; possible D gene TRBD1, 5 bases. The germline CDR1 and CDR2 sequences are LNHDA and SQIVND (reference sequence). The CDR3 covers 14 residues. Trimming left V 2 bases short and J 6 bases short, with 11 bases between. The CDR3 region has the DNA TGTGCCAGTAGTATAATAAGGGGATCTCAGCCCCAGCATTTT. Translating gives CASSIIRGSQPQHF.

V gene TRBV28 combines with J gene TRBJ1-5; tentative D call: TRBD1 (5 bases). Germline assignment: CDR1 MDHEN and CDR2 SYDVKM. V lost 7 bases and J lost 1, with 17 bases in between. The CDR3 sequence is 16 residues long. For the CDR3, the DNA is TGTGCCAGCACCCCAACGAGGGGTCAGAGCAATCAGCCCCAGCATTTT. It is translated as CASTPTRGQSNQPQHF.

CDR3 coding DNA: TGTGCCAGCAGCTTCGGAGGACAGGTTTCCGAAAAACTGTTTTTT. Translated: CASSFGGQVSEKLFF. This rearrangement joins TRBV7-9 to TRBJ1-4, with 7 bases fitting TRBD1. This CDR3 is built from 15 residues. With V trimmed by 3 bases and J by 8 bases, 9 bases remained unmatched. CDR1 and CDR2 from the germline V gene are SEHNR and FQNEAQ (reference sequence).

This chain uses TRBV6-6 with TRBJ1-2; 8 bases map to TRBD1. CDR1 MNHNY and CDR2 SVGAGI come from the germline V gene (reference sequence). CDR3 length: 14 amino acids. The V gene end was trimmed by 6 bases and the J gene end by 1 base; junction bases not matched to a gene: 4. The CDR3 DNA reads as TGTGCCAGCAGCCTGACAGGGGATAACTATGGCTACACCTTC. Translated: CASSLTGDNYGYTF.

CDR3 nucleotide sequence: TGCGCCAGCAGTGAGTTTGGTCCGCGGGGGGGCCTGTACAATGAGCAGTTCTTC. Translating it yields CASSEFGPRGGLYNEQFF. This chain connects TRBV10-1 to TRBJ2-1; TRBD2 matches at 9 bases. After removal of 1 base from V and 4 bases from J, the junction contained 11 bases not matched to a gene. There are 18 residues in the CDR3. The germline V gene has CDR1 WNHNN and CDR2 SYGVQD (reference sequence).

This clone turned up a few times. V gene TRBV27 combines with J gene TRBJ2-7; D is ambiguous. The CDR3 extends over 13 amino acids. V shed 7 bases and J shed 6 bases, with 16 bases lying between them. The germline CDR1 and CDR2 sequences are MNHEY and SMNVEV (reference sequence). The CDR3 sequence is CASMPRQETEQYF. The CDR3 nucleotides read TGTGCCAGCATGCCCCGGCAGGAAACCGAGCAGTACTTC.

The rearrangement uses TRBV4-1 and TRBJ1-1; the D is unclear. The CDR3 is 14 amino acids. Trimming removed 3 bases at V and 2 bases at J, with 10 bases between. CDR1 and CDR2 from the germline V gene are MGHRA and YSYEKL. The CDR3 region is CASSHPALNTEAFF. The CDR3 DNA reads as TGCGCCAGCAGCCATCCCGCCTTAAACACTGAAGCTTTCTTT.

This chain uses TRBV7-8 with TRBJ2-7; the D is unclear. CDR1 is SGHVS, CDR2 FQNEAQ, per germline. V shed 4 bases and J shed 5 bases, with 9 bases lying between them. The length of the CDR3 is 12 residues. The CDR3, as DNA: TGTGCCAGCAGCTGGGCTAAGGACGAGCAGTACTTC. It specifies CASSWAKDEQYF. Drawing the rest from reference TRBV7-8 and TRBJ2-7, the complete variable domain is GAGVSQSPRYKVAKRGQDVALRCDPISGHVSLFWYQQALGQGPEFLTYFQNEAQLDKSGLPSDRFFAERPEGSVSTLKIQRTQQEDSAVYLCASSWAKDEQYFGPGTRLTVT.

This clone is a singleton in its sample. This chain connects TRBV10-3 to TRBJ2-7, with 8 bases fitting TRBD2. The CDR3 runs to 13 residues. V was clipped by 0 bases and J by 5 bases; unmatched bases: 0. CDR1 and CDR2 from the germline V gene are ENHRY and SYGVKD. The CDR3 sequence: CAISESSGNEQYF. For the CDR3, the DNA is TGTGCCATCAGTGAGTCTAGCGGGAACGAGCAGTACTTC.

This chain connects TRBV7-8 to TRBJ2-2, with D possibly TRBD1 on 6 matching bases. The CDR3 sequence is 14 residues long. The V end lost 8 bases, the J end lost 4 bases, and 14 bases lay between the germline ends. Looked up from germline, CDR1 is SGHVS and CDR2 is FQNEAQ. The CDR3 nucleotides are TGTGCCAGCCAGACAGGATTATTCACCGGGGAGCTGTTTTTT. It specifies CASQTGLFTGELFF.

The V call is TRBV6-1, the J call TRBJ2-7; TRBD1 matches at 9 bases. J gave up 2 bases and V 0 bases, and 11 bases lay outside the gene matches. The germline V gene has CDR1 MNHNS and CDR2 SASEGT. This CDR3 has 18 amino acids. The CDR3 nucleotides read TGTGCCAGCAGTGAAGCGCCAAGTCTGGGACAGGGTACCTACGAGCAGTACTTC. Amino acids: CASSEAPSLGQGTYEQYF.

This clone was seen a single time. The chain couples TRBV4-1 to TRBJ2-5, with D uncertain. V lost 0 bases, J lost 2 bases, and 7 bases lay in between. Germline values: CDR1 MGHRA, CDR2 YSYEKL. This CDR3 is 14 amino acids long. In DNA, the CDR3 is TGCGCCAGCAGCCAAGAAAATATTCAAGAGACCCAGTACTTC. It specifies CASSQENIQETQYF.

The table lists this clone with a few counts. The rearrangement joins TRBV4-3 to TRBJ2-5; 8 bases are shared with TRBD2. Germline V CDR1 and CDR2: LGHNA, YSLEER. The CDR3 contains 15 residues. With 3 bases clipped from V and 5 bases from J, the junction kept 8 bases outside the gene matches. The CDR3 DNA reads as TGCGCCAGCAGCCAGGAACTTGGCGGGGGGGAGACCCAGTACTTC. Translation gives CASSQELGGGETQYF.

The V gene is TRBV15, the J gene TRBJ1-2; no clear D. The CDR3 length is 14 residues. Trimming shortened V by 0 bases and J by 8 bases, and 13 bases separated the two germline ends. Per germline, CDR1 LNHNV and CDR2 YYDKDF (reference sequence). The CDR3 region has the DNA TGTGCCACCAGCAGAGACTTGAGGGAGGTGGGCTACACCTTC. It yields the protein CATSRDLREVGYTF.

The chain couples TRBV7-9 to TRBJ2-1; 8 bases match TRBD2. Germline V gene lookup returns CDR1 SEHNR and CDR2 FQNEAQ (reference sequence). The CDR3 consists of 16 residues. Unmatched junction bases numbered 7, after V lost 1 base and J lost 5 bases. In DNA, the CDR3 is TGTGCCAGCAGCTTAGTTGCCGGGAGGGAAAACAATGAGCAGTTCTTC. This encodes CASSLVAGRENNEQFF.

The genes are TRBV5-6 and TRBJ2-7; D is undetermined. CDR1 is SGHDT and CDR2 is YYEEEE in the germline V gene. The CDR3 has 14 residues. The V end lost 4 bases, the J end lost 2 bases, and 13 bases lay between the germline ends. The CDR3 bases are TGTGCCAGCAGCAGAGAGCAGTCCCCCTACGAGCAGTACTTC. This sequence encodes CASSREQSPYEQYF.

The chain is built from TRBV10-3 and TRBJ2-2; TRBD1 agrees at 7 bases. With 6 bases clipped from V and 5 bases from J, the junction kept 6 bases outside the gene matches. This CDR3 region has 14 residues. From germline, CDR1 is ENHRY and CDR2 SYGVKD. In nucleotides, the CDR3 is TGTGCCATCAGACTAGGGACAGCAACCGGGGAGCTGTTTTTT. It translates to CAIRLGTATGELFF.

V is TRBV6-5 and J is TRBJ1-1; no definite D call. Trimming took 7 bases from V and 3 from J, leaving 6 bases between them. The CDR3 covers 11 residues. Germline V CDR1 and CDR2: MNHEY, SVGAGI. The CDR3 sequence is CASTSDTEAFF. CDR3 nucleotides: TGTGCCAGCACCTCGGACACTGAAGCTTTCTTT.